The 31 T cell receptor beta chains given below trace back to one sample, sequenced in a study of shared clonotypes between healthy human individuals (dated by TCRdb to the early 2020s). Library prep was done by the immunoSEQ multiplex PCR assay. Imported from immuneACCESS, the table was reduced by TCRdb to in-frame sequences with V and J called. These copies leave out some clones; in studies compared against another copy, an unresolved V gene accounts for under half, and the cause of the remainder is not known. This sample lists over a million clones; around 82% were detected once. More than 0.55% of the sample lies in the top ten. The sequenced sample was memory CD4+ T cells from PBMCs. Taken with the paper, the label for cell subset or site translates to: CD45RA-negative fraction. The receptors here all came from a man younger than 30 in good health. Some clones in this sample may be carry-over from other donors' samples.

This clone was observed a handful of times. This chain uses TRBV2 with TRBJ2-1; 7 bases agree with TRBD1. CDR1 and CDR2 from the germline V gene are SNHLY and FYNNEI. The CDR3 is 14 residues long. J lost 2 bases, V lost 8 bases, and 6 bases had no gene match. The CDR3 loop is CASGPGQTYNEQFF. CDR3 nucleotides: TGTGCCAGCGGACCGGGACAGACCTACAATGAGCAGTTCTTC. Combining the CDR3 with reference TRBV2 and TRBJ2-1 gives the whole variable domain EPEVTQTPSHQVTQMGQEVILRCVPISNHLYFYWYRQILGQKVEFLVSFYNNEISEKSEIFDDQFSVERPDGSNFTLKIRSTKLEDSAMYFCASGPGQTYNEQFFGPGTRLTVL.

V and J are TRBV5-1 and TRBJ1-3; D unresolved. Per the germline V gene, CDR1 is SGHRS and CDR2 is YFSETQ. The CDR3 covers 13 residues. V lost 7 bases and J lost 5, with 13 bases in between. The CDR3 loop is CASSVGLRNTIYF. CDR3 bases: TGCGCCAGCTCGGTAGGGCTAAGAAACACCATATATTTT.

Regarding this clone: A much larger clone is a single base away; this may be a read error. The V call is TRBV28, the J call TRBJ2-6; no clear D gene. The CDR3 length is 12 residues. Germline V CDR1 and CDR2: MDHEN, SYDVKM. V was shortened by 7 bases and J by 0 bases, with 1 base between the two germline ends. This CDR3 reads CASNSGANVLTF. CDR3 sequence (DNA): TGTGCCAGCAACTCTGGGGCCAACGTCCTGACTTTC.

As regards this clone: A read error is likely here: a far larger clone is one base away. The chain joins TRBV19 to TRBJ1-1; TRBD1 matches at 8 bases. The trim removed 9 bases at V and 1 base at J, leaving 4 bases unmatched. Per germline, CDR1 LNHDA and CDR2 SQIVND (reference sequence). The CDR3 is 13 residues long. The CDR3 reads CASAGQGNTEAFF. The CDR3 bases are TGTGCCAGCGCCGGACAGGGGAACACTGAAGCTTTCTTT.

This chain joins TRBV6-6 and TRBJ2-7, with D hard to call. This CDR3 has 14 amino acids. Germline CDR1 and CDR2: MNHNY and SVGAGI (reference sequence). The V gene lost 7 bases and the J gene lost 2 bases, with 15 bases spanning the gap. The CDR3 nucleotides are TGTGCCAGCATCCCCTGGGCTAGACCCTACGAGCAGTACTTC. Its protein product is CASIPWARPYEQYF.

CDR3 sequence: CASSYSSPSGTEAFF. The CDR3 bases are TGTGCCAGCAGTTACTCGAGTCCGAGCGGCACTGAAGCTTTCTTT. The chain recombines TRBV6-5 with TRBJ1-1; D is unclear. CDR1 and CDR2 (germline): MNHEY, SVGAGI. V was cut by 0 bases and J by 4 bases, with 12 bases left in between. This CDR3 has 15 amino acids.

The CDR3 DNA reads TGTGCCAGCACCCAACTCCGGGATGGACGGGAGACCCAGTACTTC. Protein sequence: CASTQLRDGRETQYF. This chain joins TRBV7-9 and TRBJ2-5; D is possibly TRBD2 (5 bases). The CDR3 loop spans 15 amino acids. Trimming took 7 bases from V and 5 from J, leaving 20 bases between them. The germline gives CDR1 SEHNR, CDR2 FQNEAQ (reference sequence).

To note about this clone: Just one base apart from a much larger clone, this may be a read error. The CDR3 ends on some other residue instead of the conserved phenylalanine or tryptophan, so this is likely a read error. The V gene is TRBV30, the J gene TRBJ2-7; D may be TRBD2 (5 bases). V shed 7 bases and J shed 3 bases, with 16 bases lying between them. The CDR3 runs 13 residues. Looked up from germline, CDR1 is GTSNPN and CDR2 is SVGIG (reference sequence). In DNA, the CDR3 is TGTGCCTTTCGAGGGAGTGCCAACTACGAGCAGTACCTC. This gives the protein CAFRGSANYEQYL.

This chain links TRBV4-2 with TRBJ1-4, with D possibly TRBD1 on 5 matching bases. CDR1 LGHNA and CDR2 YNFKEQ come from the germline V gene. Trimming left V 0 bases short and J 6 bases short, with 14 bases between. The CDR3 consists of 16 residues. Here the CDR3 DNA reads TGTGCCAGCAGCCAAGATGTGGGGGTTCTATATGAAAAACTGTTTTTT. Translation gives CASSQDVGVLYEKLFF.

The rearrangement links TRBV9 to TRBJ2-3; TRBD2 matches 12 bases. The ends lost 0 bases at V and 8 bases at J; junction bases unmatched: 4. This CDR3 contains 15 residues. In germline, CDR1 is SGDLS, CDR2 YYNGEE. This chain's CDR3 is CASSVASGREGTQYF. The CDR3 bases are TGTGCCAGCAGCGTAGCTAGCGGGAGGGAGGGTACGCAGTATTTT.

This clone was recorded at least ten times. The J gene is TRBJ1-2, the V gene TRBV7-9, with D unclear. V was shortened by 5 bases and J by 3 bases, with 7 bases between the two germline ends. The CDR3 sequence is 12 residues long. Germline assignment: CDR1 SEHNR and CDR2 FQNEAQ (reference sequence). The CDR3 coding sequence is TGTGCCAGCAGCCCCCAGGACTATGGCTACACCTTC. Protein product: CASSPQDYGYTF.

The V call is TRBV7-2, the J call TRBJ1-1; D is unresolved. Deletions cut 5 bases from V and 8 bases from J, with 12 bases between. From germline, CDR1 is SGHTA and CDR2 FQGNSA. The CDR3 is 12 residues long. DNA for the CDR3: TGTGCCAGCAGCACACAGAGCCCCGAAGCTTTCTTT. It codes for CASSTQSPEAFF.

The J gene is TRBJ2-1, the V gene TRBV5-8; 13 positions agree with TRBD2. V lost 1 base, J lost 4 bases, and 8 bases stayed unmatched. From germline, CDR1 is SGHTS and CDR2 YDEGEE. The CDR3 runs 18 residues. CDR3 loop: CASSLLSTSGRSYNEQFF. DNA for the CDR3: TGTGCCAGCAGCTTGTTGTCGACTAGCGGGAGGTCTTACAATGAGCAGTTCTTC.

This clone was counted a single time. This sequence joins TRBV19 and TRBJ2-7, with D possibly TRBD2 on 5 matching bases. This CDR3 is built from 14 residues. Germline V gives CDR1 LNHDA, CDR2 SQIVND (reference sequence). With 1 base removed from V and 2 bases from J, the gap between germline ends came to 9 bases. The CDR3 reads CASSIARGTYEQYF. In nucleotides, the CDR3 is TGTGCCAGTAGTATAGCCCGGGGAACCTACGAGCAGTACTTC. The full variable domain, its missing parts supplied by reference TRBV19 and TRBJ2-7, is DGGITQSPKYLFRKEGQNVTLSCEQNLNHDAMYWYRQDPGQGLRLIYYSQIVNDFQKGDIAEGYSVSREKKESFPLTVTSAQKNPTAFYLCASSIARGTYEQYFGPGTRLTVT.

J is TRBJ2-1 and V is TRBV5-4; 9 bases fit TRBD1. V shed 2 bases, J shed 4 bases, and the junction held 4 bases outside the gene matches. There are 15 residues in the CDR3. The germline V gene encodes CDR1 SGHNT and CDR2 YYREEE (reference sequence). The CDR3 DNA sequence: TGTGCCAGCAGCTTTGGACAGGGGCTTTACAATGAGCAGTTCTTC. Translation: CASSFGQGLYNEQFF. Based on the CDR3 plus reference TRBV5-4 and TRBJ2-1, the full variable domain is ETGVTQSPTHLIKTRGQQVTLRCSSQSGHNTVSWYQQALGQGPQFIFQYYREEENGRGNFPPRFSGLQFPNYSSELNVNALELDDSALYLCASSFGQGLYNEQFFGPGTRLTVL.

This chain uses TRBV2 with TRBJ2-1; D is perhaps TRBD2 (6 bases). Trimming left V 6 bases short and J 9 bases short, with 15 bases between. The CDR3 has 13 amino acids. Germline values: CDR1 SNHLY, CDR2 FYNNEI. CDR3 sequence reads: CASSFLEAGEQFF. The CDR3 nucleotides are TGTGCCAGCAGCTTTCTAGAAGCGGGTGAGCAGTTCTTC.

The CDR3 nucleotides are TGTGCCAGTATCAAAGCGGGGGGAAGCACAGATACGCAGTATTTT. Protein sequence: CASIKAGGSTDTQYF. The V and J genes are TRBV19 and TRBJ2-3; the match to TRBD2 covers 9 bases. Losses at the gene ends were 7 bases for V and 0 bases for J; bases not matched to a gene: 5. CDR3 length: 15 amino acids. CDR1 and CDR2 (germline): LNHDA, SQIVND (reference sequence).

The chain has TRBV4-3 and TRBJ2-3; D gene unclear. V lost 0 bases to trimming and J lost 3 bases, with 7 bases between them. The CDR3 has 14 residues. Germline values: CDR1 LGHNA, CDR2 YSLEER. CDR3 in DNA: TGCGCCAGCAGCCAAGAGGCTACTACAGATACGCAGTATTTT. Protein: CASSQEATTDTQYF.

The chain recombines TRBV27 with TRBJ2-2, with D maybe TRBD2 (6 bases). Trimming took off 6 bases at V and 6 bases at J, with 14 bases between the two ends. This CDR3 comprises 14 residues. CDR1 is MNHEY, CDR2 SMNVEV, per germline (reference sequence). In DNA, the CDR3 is TGTGCCAGCAGGAGACTAGAGGGGCCCGGGGAGCTGTTTTTT. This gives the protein CASRRLEGPGELFF.

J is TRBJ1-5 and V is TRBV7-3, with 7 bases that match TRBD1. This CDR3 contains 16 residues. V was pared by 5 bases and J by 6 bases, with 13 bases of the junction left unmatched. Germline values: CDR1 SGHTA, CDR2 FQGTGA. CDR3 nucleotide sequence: TGTGCCAGCAGCCAACAGGGGCGGGGGCACGGTCAGCCCCAGCATTTT. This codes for CASSQQGRGHGQPQHF.

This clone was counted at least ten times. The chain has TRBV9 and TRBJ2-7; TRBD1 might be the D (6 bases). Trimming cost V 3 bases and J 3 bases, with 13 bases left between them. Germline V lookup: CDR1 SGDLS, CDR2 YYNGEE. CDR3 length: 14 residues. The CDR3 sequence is CASSADSQSYEQYF. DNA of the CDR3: TGTGCCAGCAGCGCGGACAGTCAAAGCTACGAGCAGTACTTC.

The CDR3 DNA reads TGTGCCAGCAGTAGATACGGACAGGGTACCTACGAGCAGTACTTC. Amino acids: CASSRYGQGTYEQYF. The J gene is TRBJ2-7, the V gene TRBV28; 8 bases fit TRBD1. Germline V lookup: CDR1 MDHEN, CDR2 SYDVKM. The ends lost 5 bases at V and 2 bases at J; junction bases unmatched: 8. The CDR3 is made up of 15 amino acids.

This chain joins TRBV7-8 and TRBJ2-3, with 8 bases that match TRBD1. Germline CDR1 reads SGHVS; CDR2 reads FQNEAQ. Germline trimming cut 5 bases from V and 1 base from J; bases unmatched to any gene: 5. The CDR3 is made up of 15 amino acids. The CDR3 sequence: CASSRAGGGTDTQYF. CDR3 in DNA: TGTGCCAGCAGCCGGGCAGGGGGCGGCACAGATACGCAGTATTTT.

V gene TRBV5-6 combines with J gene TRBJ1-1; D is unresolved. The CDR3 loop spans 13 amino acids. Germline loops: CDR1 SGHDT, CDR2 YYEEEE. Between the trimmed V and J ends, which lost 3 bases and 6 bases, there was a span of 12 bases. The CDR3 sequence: CASSSGGRPEAFF. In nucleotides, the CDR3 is TGTGCCAGCAGCTCTGGTGGGAGGCCTGAAGCTTTCTTT.

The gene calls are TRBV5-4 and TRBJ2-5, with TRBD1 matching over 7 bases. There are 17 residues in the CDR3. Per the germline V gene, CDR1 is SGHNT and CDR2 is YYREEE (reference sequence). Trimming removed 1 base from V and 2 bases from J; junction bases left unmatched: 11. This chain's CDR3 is CASSLFIRGPAQETQYF. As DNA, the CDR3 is TGTGCCAGCAGCTTGTTTATAAGGGGGCCAGCTCAAGAGACCCAGTACTTC.

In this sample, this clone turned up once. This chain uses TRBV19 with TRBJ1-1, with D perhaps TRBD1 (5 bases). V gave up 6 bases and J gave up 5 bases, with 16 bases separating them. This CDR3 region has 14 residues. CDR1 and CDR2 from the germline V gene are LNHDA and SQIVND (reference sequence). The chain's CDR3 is CASRLGVGRTEAFF. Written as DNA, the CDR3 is TGTGCCAGTAGATTGGGGGTTGGGAGGACTGAAGCTTTCTTT.

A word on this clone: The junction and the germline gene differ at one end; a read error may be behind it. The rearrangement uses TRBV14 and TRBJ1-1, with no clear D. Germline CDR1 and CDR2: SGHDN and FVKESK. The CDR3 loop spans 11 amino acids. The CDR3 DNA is TGTGCCAGCAGCCAGTCCTCGATAGCTGCCTTT. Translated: CASSQSSIAAF.

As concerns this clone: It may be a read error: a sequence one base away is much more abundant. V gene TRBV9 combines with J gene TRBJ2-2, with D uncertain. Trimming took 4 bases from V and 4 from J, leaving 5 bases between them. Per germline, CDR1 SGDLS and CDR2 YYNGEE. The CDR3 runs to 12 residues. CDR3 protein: CASSRVTGELFF. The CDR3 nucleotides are TGTGCCAGCAGCAGGGTCACCGGGGAGCTGTTTTTT.

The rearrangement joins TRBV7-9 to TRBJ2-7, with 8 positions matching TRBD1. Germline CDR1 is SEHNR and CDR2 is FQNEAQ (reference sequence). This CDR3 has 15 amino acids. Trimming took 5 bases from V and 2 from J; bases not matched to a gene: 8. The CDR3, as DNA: TGTGCCAGCAGCCGCGGGACAGGCCAGACCTACGAGCAGTACTTC. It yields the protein CASSRGTGQTYEQYF. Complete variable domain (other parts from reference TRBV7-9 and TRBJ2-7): DTGVSQNPRHKITKRGQNVTFRCDPISEHNRLYWYRQTLGQGPEFLTYFQNEAQLEKSRLLSDRFSAERPKGSFSTLEIQRTEQGDSAMYLCASSRGTGQTYEQYFGPGTRLTVT.

CDR3 in amino acids: CASRQPGKQGGETQYF. In DNA form, the CDR3 reads TGCGCCAGCCGACAACCGGGAAAACAGGGTGGGGAGACCCAGTACTTC. The chain joins TRBV5-1 to TRBJ2-5; D perhaps matches TRBD1 (6 bases). V lost 7 bases, J lost 5 bases, and 24 bases lay in between. The CDR3 sequence is 16 residues long. CDR1 is SGHRS, CDR2 YFSETQ, per germline.

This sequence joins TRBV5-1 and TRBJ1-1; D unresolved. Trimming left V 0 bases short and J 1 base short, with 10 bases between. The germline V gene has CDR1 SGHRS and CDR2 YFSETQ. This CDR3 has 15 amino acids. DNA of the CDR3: TGCGCCAGCAGCTTGGTGGTAGGGTCGAACACTGAAGCTTTCTTT. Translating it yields CASSLVVGSNTEAFF. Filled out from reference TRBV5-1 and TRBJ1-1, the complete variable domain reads KAGVTQTPRYLIKTRGQQVTLSCSPISGHRSVSWYQQTPGQGLQFLFEYFSETQRNKGNFPGRFSGRQFSNSRSEMNVSTLELGDSALYLCASSLVVGSNTEAFFGQGTRLTVV.